These 24 T cell receptor beta chains were sequenced from one sample in a study of T cell responses to AZD1222 COVID-19 vaccine. Produced via immunoSEQ multiplex PCR; TCRdb's table is partial and in-frame only. The profile shows roughly 120,000 clones, roughly nine tenths of them singletons. The source was peripheral blood, collected on day 0 of AZD1222 vaccination. The receptors were gathered from an adult in good health.

This chain joins TRBV9 and TRBJ2-1; D perhaps matches TRBD2 (7 bases). V was clipped by 0 bases and J by 7 bases, with 11 bases between them. Looked up from germline, CDR1 is SGDLS and CDR2 is YYNGEE. The CDR3 contains 14 residues. This CDR3 reads CASSVGGGANEQFF. CDR3 DNA sequence: TGTGCCAGCAGCGTAGGAGGGGGGGCAAATGAGCAGTTCTTC.

The chain couples TRBV7-6 to TRBJ1-1, with unresolved D. Germline V gene lookup returns CDR1 SGHVS and CDR2 FNYEAQ. Trimming took off 0 bases at V and 7 bases at J, with 3 bases between the two ends. The CDR3 is made up of 11 amino acids. CDR3 loop: CASSLAVEAFF. The CDR3 bases are TGTGCCAGCAGCTTAGCAGTTGAAGCTTTCTTT. Looking up the rest from reference TRBV7-6 and TRBJ1-1 gives the full variable domain: GAGVSQSPRYKVTKRGQDVALRCDPISGHVSLYWYRQALGQGPEFLTYFNYEAQQDKSGLPNDRFSAERPEGSISTLTIQRTEQRDSAMYRCASSLAVEAFFGQGTRLTVV.

The gene calls are TRBV7-6 and TRBJ2-3; D is perhaps TRBD1 (5 bases). The germline V gene has CDR1 SGHVS and CDR2 FNYEAQ. V lost 4 bases and J lost 0, with 11 bases in between. This CDR3 is built from 15 residues. For the CDR3, the DNA is TGTGCCAGCAGCTCACAGGTGACGAGCACAGATACGCAGTATTTT. Its translation: CASSSQVTSTDTQYF.

The J gene is TRBJ2-1, the V gene TRBV5-1; D perhaps matches TRBD1 (6 bases). The germline V gene has CDR1 SGHRS and CDR2 YFSETQ. The CDR3 has 16 amino acids. Trimming left V 0 bases short and J 2 bases short, with 12 bases between. The CDR3 protein is CASSLAERTAYNEQFF. CDR3 bases: TGCGCCAGCAGCTTGGCCGAAAGGACAGCCTACAATGAGCAGTTCTTC.

CDR3 sequence (DNA): TGTGCCAGTAGTATTGGACACGCTGCGACCGGGGAGCTGTTTTTT. Protein product: CASSIGHAATGELFF. This chain links TRBV19 with TRBJ2-2; D perhaps matches TRBD1 (5 bases). V was clipped by 3 bases and J by 5 bases, with 13 bases between them. From germline, CDR1 is LNHDA and CDR2 SQIVND (reference sequence). CDR3 length: 15 amino acids.

The chain uses TRBV10-1 and TRBJ2-7, with 7 bases identical to TRBD2. Trimming at V came to 0 bases and at J to 0 bases, leaving 2 bases not matched to a gene. CDR3 length: 15 amino acids. Germline loops: CDR1 WNHNN, CDR2 SYGVQD (reference sequence). The CDR3 region is CASSESTSASYEQYF. CDR3 nucleotide sequence: TGCGCCAGCAGTGAGTCCACTAGCGCCTCCTACGAGCAGTACTTC.

The CDR3 DNA reads TGTGCCAGCAGGACGACTAACGCTGGCGAGCAGTACTTC. It specifies CASRTTNAGEQYF. V is TRBV6-5 and J is TRBJ2-7, with a possible D match to TRBD2 (5 bases). This CDR3 comprises 13 residues. Germline CDR1 MNHEY, CDR2 SVGAGI. V lost 6 bases to trimming and J lost 6 bases, with 15 bases between them.

In its sample, this clone was seen once. The rearrangement joins TRBV6-2 or TRBV6-3 to TRBJ1-1; tentatively, D is TRBD1 (5 bases). Between the trimmed V and J ends, which lost 4 bases and 4 bases, there was a span of 13 bases. The length of the CDR3 is 14 residues. Looked up from germline, CDR1 is MNHEY and CDR2 is SVGEGT. The CDR3 region has the DNA TGTGCCAGCAGTTTGGGGACCCCTGGCACTGAAGCTTTCTTT. This codes for CASSLGTPGTEAFF.

This chain joins TRBV6-1 and TRBJ2-5; D is possibly TRBD1 (6 bases). V was clipped by 3 bases and J by 1 base, with 12 bases between them. Germline assignment: CDR1 MNHNS and CDR2 SASEGT. This CDR3 is 15 amino acids long. CDR3 region: CASSEITGSQETQYF. As DNA, the CDR3 is TGTGCCAGCAGTGAGATTACAGGGTCCCAAGAGACCCAGTACTTC.

The chain joins TRBV18 to TRBJ1-1; D may be TRBD1 (6 bases). Germline V gene sequence: CDR1 KGHSH, CDR2 LQKENI. The CDR3 contains 12 residues. Trimming cost V 3 bases and J 8 bases, with 10 bases left between them. The CDR3 nucleotides are TGTGCCAGCTCACCGAACAGGGTGGAAGCTTTCTTT. This sequence encodes CASSPNRVEAFF.

The chain combines TRBV10-3 with TRBJ1-1, with D possibly TRBD1 on 6 matching bases. The CDR3 has 14 amino acids. Between the trimmed V and J ends, which lost 8 bases and 1 base, there was a span of 14 bases. Germline CDR1 is ENHRY and CDR2 is SYGVKD. The CDR3 DNA follows: TGTGCCATCCGGGGCACGGACAGGAACACTGAAGCTTTCTTT. Residues: CAIRGTDRNTEAFF.

This clone was observed a single time. The chain links TRBV20-1 to TRBJ2-1; 10 positions match TRBD2. This CDR3 has 16 amino acids. Germline assignment: CDR1 DFQATT and CDR2 SNEGSKA (reference sequence). Germline trimming cut 3 bases from V and 3 bases from J; bases unmatched to any gene: 8. The CDR3 DNA is TGCAGTGCTAGTCCCAGACTAGCGGGTTACTACAATGAGCAGTTCTTC. Its translation: CSASPRLAGYYNEQFF.

This clone was recorded once. This chain links TRBV7-3 with TRBJ2-3; D ambiguous. This CDR3 has 13 amino acids. Trimming removed 2 bases at V and 7 bases at J, with 10 bases between. CDR1 and CDR2 (germline): SGHTA, FQGTGA. The CDR3 DNA sequence: TGTGCCAGCAGCTTAGGGCTTCGAAATACGCAGTATTTT. Translating it yields CASSLGLRNTQYF.

DNA of the CDR3: TGCGCCAGCAGCCAAGATCCGGCGGGGCTCAAGTTAAATGAGCAGTTCTTC. It yields the protein CASSQDPAGLKLNEQFF. J is TRBJ2-1 and V is TRBV4-3; D possibly corresponds to TRBD2 (6 bases). Germline values: CDR1 LGHNA, CDR2 YSLEER. V lost 0 bases to trimming and J lost 7 bases, with 19 bases between them. CDR3 length equals 17 residues.

V gene TRBV24-1 combines with J gene TRBJ1-1; a possible D gene is TRBD1 (5 bases). The CDR3 sequence is 13 residues long. V was cut by 8 bases and J by 4 bases, with 13 bases left in between. Germline V gives CDR1 KGHDR, CDR2 SFDVKD. As DNA, the CDR3 is TGTGCCACCATGGGGGTCTTTCTCACTGAAGCTTTCTTT. It specifies CATMGVFLTEAFF.

This clone appeared once. V and J are TRBV5-6 and TRBJ2-4, with a possible D match to TRBD2 (5 bases). CDR3 size: 15 residues. The V and J ends lost 0 bases and 6 bases respectively, with 13 bases between them. Germline CDR1 and CDR2: SGHDT and YYEEEE. The CDR3 coding sequence is TGTGCCAGCAGCTTGGCCAGCGGAGTGGGAAACATTCAGTACTTC. This codes for CASSLASGVGNIQYF. Full variable domain (rest looked up from reference TRBV5-6 and TRBJ2-4): DAGVTQSPTHLIKTRGQQVTLRCSPKSGHDTVSWYQQALGQGPQFIFQYYEEEERQRGNFPDRFSGHQFPNYSSELNVNALLLGDSALYLCASSLASGVGNIQYFGAGTRLSVL.

V gene TRBV28 combines with J gene TRBJ1-1, with D hard to call. The CDR3 has 15 residues. Germline CDR1 MDHEN, CDR2 SYDVKM. Between the trimmed V and J ends, which lost 7 bases and 1 base, there was a span of 16 bases. CDR3: CASNLESPRNTEAFF. The DNA for the CDR3 is TGTGCCAGCAATTTGGAATCACCTAGGAACACTGAAGCTTTCTTT.

This clone showed up just a few times. The V call is TRBV27, the J call TRBJ2-7; 8 positions agree with TRBD2. This CDR3 region has 14 residues. Per the germline V gene, CDR1 is MNHEY and CDR2 is SMNVEV (reference sequence). Trimming removed 4 bases from V and 2 bases from J; junction bases left unmatched: 4. CDR3 sequence (DNA): TGTGCCAGCAGTTCCCGGGGGGGGCCCTACGAGCAGTACTTC. This encodes CASSSRGGPYEQYF.

V and J are TRBV10-3 and TRBJ2-2; 7 bases line up with TRBD1. This CDR3 contains 16 residues. CDR1 ENHRY and CDR2 SYGVKD come from the germline V gene. V was clipped by 1 base and J by 3 bases; unmatched bases: 5. The CDR3 bases are TGTGCCATCAGTGAGTGGGACAGCCTTCACACCGGGGAGCTGTTTTTT. It codes for CAISEWDSLHTGELFF.

This chain uses TRBV7-9 with TRBJ1-5, with unresolved D. V lost 5 bases and J lost 5, with 10 bases in between. Germline lookup yields CDR1 SEHNR and CDR2 FQNEAQ (reference sequence). This CDR3 region has 13 residues. The CDR3 sequence: CASSHPGDQPQHF. In nucleotides, the CDR3 is TGTGCCAGCAGCCACCCCGGGGATCAGCCCCAGCATTTT.

CDR3 residues: CASSIRGATDTQYF. The CDR3 DNA reads TGTGCCAGCAGCATTAGAGGTGCGACAGATACGCAGTATTTT. This chain connects TRBV6-5 to TRBJ2-3; no clear D. V was trimmed by 6 bases and J by 3 bases, leaving 13 bases between them. The length of the CDR3 is 14 residues. CDR1 and CDR2 (germline): MNHEY, SVGAGI.

V gene TRBV19 combines with J gene TRBJ1-2; the D gene is possibly TRBD1 (5 bases). The V and J ends lost 3 bases and 1 base respectively, with 9 bases between them. CDR1 is LNHDA, CDR2 SQIVND, per germline (reference sequence). This CDR3 spans 14 amino acids. Written as DNA, the CDR3 is TGTGCCAGTAGTATGCGGGGGATTAACTATGGCTACACCTTC. Translation: CASSMRGINYGYTF.

The rearrangement joins TRBV12-3 or TRBV12-4 to TRBJ2-7; 8 bases align to TRBD2. This CDR3 region has 11 residues. V lost 7 bases, J lost 7 bases, and 3 bases stayed unmatched. CDR3 DNA: TGTGCCAGCAACCGGGGGGGAGAGCAGTACTTC. Protein: CASNRGGEQYF.

This chain links TRBV29-1 with TRBJ2-7, with 7 bases aligning to TRBD2. Trimming cost V 5 bases and J 3 bases; bases outside gene matches: 19. The germline gives CDR1 SQVTM, CDR2 ANQGSEA. The CDR3 runs 17 residues. This CDR3 is CSVYERGIRPGLYEQYF. CDR3 DNA sequence: TGCAGCGTTTACGAGCGGGGAATCCGCCCAGGGCTCTACGAGCAGTACTTC.